The 20 T cell receptor beta chains listed next were all sequenced from one sample in a study of cytomegalovirus exposure and HLA in healthy donors. Use of 60 Vbeta and 13 Jbeta primers characterized the PCR. Some clones are missing from TCRdb's copy, which holds only in-frame ones; the method was immunoSEQ multiplex PCR. In the table there are 150,000 to 200,000 clones, 79% of which are singletons. Sequenced sample: PBMCs. The receptors here all came from a woman aged 25-40 years in good health and CMV-seropositive.

The V and J genes are TRBV18 and TRBJ2-1, with 7 nucleotides matching TRBD1. CDR3 length: 15 residues. The junction had 5 bases not matched to a gene; V was cut back by 0 bases and J by 6 bases. Germline CDR1 reads KGHSH; CDR2 reads LQKENI. Written as DNA, the CDR3 is TGTGCCAGCTCACCACCGACCCACAGGGGCAATGAGCAGTTCTTC. It codes for CASSPPTHRGNEQFF.

The V and J genes are TRBV11-2 and TRBJ2-7, with 10 bases fitting TRBD1. J was trimmed by 6 bases and V by 5 bases; bases with no gene match: 13. The CDR3 runs 16 residues. Germline values: CDR1 SGHAT, CDR2 FQNNGV. The CDR3 DNA follows: TGTGCCAGCAGCACCAACCGGGGACAGGGGATTGGCGAGCAGTACTTC. This encodes CASSTNRGQGIGEQYF.

This clone appeared a single time. CDR3 loop: CASSYPAGLGYGYTF. The CDR3 DNA sequence: TGTGCCAGCAGTTACCCTGCAGGTCTCGGCTATGGCTACACCTTC. This chain uses TRBV6-6 with TRBJ1-2; unclear D gene. The CDR3 totals 15 residues. V was trimmed by 2 bases and J by 4 bases, leaving 14 bases between them. Germline-derived CDR1 and CDR2 are MNHNY and SVGAGI (reference sequence).

The chain combines TRBV28 with TRBJ2-7; no clear D gene. Germline lookup yields CDR1 MDHEN and CDR2 SYDVKM. Between the trimmed V and J ends, which lost 6 bases and 4 bases, there was a span of 4 bases. CDR3 length: 10 residues. The CDR3 DNA reads TGTGCCAGCAGCCAGTACGAGCAGTACTTC. Translating gives CASSQYEQYF.

V usage is TRBV5-6 and J usage is TRBJ1-4; a possible D gene is TRBD1 (5 bases). Trimming removed 3 bases at V and 5 bases at J, with 23 bases between. Germline CDR1 SGHDT, CDR2 YYEEEE. This CDR3 contains 18 residues. The CDR3 region is CASSYTYAAGLNNEKLFF. Here the CDR3 DNA reads TGTGCCAGCAGCTATACTTACGCCGCAGGGTTGAACAATGAAAAACTGTTTTTT. Variable domain in full (rest from reference TRBV5-6 and TRBJ1-4): DAGVTQSPTHLIKTRGQQVTLRCSPKSGHDTVSWYQQALGQGPQFIFQYYEEEERQRGNFPDRFSGHQFPNYSSELNVNALLLGDSALYLCASSYTYAAGLNNEKLFFGSGTQLSVL.

DNA of the CDR3: TGTGCCAGCAGCCCCCCAGCGGGAGTGTGGGAGACCCAGTACTTC. This gives the protein CASSPPAGVWETQYF. This chain connects TRBV7-6 to TRBJ2-5; 8 bases match TRBD2. The CDR3 spans 15 residues. J gave up 5 bases and V 5 bases, and 10 bases lay outside the gene matches. Germline V gene sequence: CDR1 SGHVS, CDR2 FNYEAQ.

This clone was found once. The chain couples TRBV7-9 to TRBJ1-2, with D tentatively TRBD1 (5 bases). Trimming stripped 1 base from V and 4 bases from J, with 13 bases between. Germline V gives CDR1 SEHNR, CDR2 FQNEAQ (reference sequence). The CDR3 runs to 15 residues. The CDR3 is CASSLVGGIIYGYTF. CDR3 nucleotide sequence: TGTGCCAGCAGCTTAGTTGGGGGGATAATCTATGGCTACACCTTC.

The V gene is TRBV2, the J gene TRBJ1-1; a possible D gene is TRBD1 (6 bases). V was pared by 1 base and J by 3 bases, with 9 bases between. Germline CDR1 SNHLY, CDR2 FYNNEI. The CDR3 is 14 amino acids. As DNA, the CDR3 is TGTGCCAGCAGTGAAGTGAGGGGGTACACTGAAGCTTTCTTT. The encoded protein is CASSEVRGYTEAFF.

The chain recombines TRBV27 with TRBJ2-5, with TRBD2 matching over 9 bases. Germline CDR1 and CDR2: MNHEY and SMNVEV (reference sequence). The CDR3 loop spans 15 amino acids. V lost 6 bases to trimming and J lost 5 bases; unmatched junction nucleotides: 10. In nucleotides, the CDR3 is TGTGCCAGCAGCCGCCTAGCGGGGATGGCGGAGACCCAGTACTTC. This translates into CASSRLAGMAETQYF.

The V and J genes are TRBV5-5 and TRBJ2-7; 7 bases are shared with TRBD1. CDR3 length: 16 amino acids. Germline trimming cut 5 bases from V and 2 bases from J; bases unmatched to any gene: 13. Looked up from germline, CDR1 is SGHKS and CDR2 is YYEKEE (reference sequence). This CDR3 reads CASRPTSGTAAYEQYF. The CDR3 DNA sequence: TGTGCCAGCAGACCCACCTCCGGGACAGCCGCCTACGAGCAGTACTTC. Full variable domain (missing parts from reference TRBV5-5 and TRBJ2-7): DAGVTQSPTHLIKTRGQQVTLRCSPISGHKSVSWYQQVLGQGPQFIFQYYEKEERGRGNFPDRFSARQFPNYSSELNVNALLLGDSALYLCASRPTSGTAAYEQYFGPGTRLTVT.

The chain recombines TRBV11-2 with TRBJ2-7; TRBD2 matches at 7 bases. There are 12 residues in the CDR3. CDR1 and CDR2 from the germline V gene are SGHAT and FQNNGV. Trimming at V came to 3 bases and at J to 5 bases, leaving 1 base not matched to a gene. CDR3 loop: CASSLGGNEQYF. CDR3 sequence (DNA): TGTGCCAGCAGCTTGGGAGGGAACGAGCAGTACTTC.

V and J are TRBV9 and TRBJ1-2, with D unresolved. The germline V and J ends were trimmed by 0 bases and 1 base, with 10 bases remaining between them. The CDR3 consists of 15 residues. Germline lookup yields CDR1 SGDLS and CDR2 YYNGEE. The CDR3 is CASSVEARRNYGYTF. CDR3 in DNA: TGTGCCAGCAGCGTAGAAGCCAGGCGTAACTATGGCTACACCTTC.

The chain recombines TRBV2 with TRBJ2-7, with TRBD2 matching 11 bases. From germline, CDR1 is SNHLY and CDR2 FYNNEI. This CDR3 comprises 14 residues. Trimming removed 5 bases from V and 6 bases from J; junction bases left unmatched: 6. CDR3 nucleotides: TGTGCCAGCAGTAAGACTAGCGGGGTCCTCGAGCAGTACTTC. Amino acid sequence: CASSKTSGVLEQYF. Full variable domain (remainder filled in from reference TRBV2 and TRBJ2-7): EPEVTQTPSHQVTQMGQEVILRCVPISNHLYFYWYRQILGQKVEFLVSFYNNEISEKSEIFDDQFSVERPDGSNFTLKIRSTKLEDSAMYFCASSKTSGVLEQYFGPGTRLTVT.

This chain joins TRBV4-3 and TRBJ2-7; 13 bases match TRBD2. Per germline, CDR1 LGHNA and CDR2 YSLEER. The CDR3 has 17 residues. J gave up 5 bases and V 4 bases, and 11 bases lay outside the gene matches. CDR3 sequence (DNA): TGCGCCAGCAGCCTCGAGCGGACTAGCGGGAGAAGGAACGAGCAGTACTTC. Protein product: CASSLERTSGRRNEQYF.

This clone was counted between two and nine times. V and J are TRBV11-2 and TRBJ2-1, with D possibly TRBD2 on 5 matching bases. Looked up from germline, CDR1 is SGHAT and CDR2 is FQNNGV. The CDR3 spans 12 residues. The V end lost 3 bases, the J end lost 10 bases, and 10 bases lay between the germline ends. CDR3 amino acids: CASSLGSGEQFF. The CDR3, as DNA: TGTGCCAGCAGCTTGGGAAGCGGCGAGCAGTTCTTC.

This clone was detected only a few times. The chain joins TRBV27 to TRBJ1-3; no clear D. This CDR3 contains 14 residues. CDR1 MNHEY and CDR2 SMNVEV come from the germline V gene (reference sequence). Trimming cost V 5 bases and J 1 base, with 9 bases left between them. CDR3 amino acids: CASSPNLSGNTIYF. CDR3 nucleotide sequence: TGTGCCAGCAGTCCAAACCTATCTGGAAACACCATATATTTT.

The chain uses TRBV9 and TRBJ2-1, with TRBD2 as a possible D gene (6 bases). From germline, CDR1 is SGDLS and CDR2 YYNGEE. Trimming took off 4 bases at V and 0 bases at J, with 11 bases between the two ends. The CDR3 loop spans 15 amino acids. In DNA form, the CDR3 reads TGTGCCAGCAGCCTAGCGCTTAGCTCCTACAATGAGCAGTTCTTC. The encoded protein is CASSLALSSYNEQFF.

This rearrangement joins TRBV7-6 to TRBJ2-1; 7 positions agree with TRBD2. This CDR3 has 18 amino acids. Looked up from germline, CDR1 is SGHVS and CDR2 is FNYEAQ. With 5 bases clipped from V and 6 bases from J, the junction kept 19 bases outside the gene matches. This CDR3 is CASSPGRGEGPAPNEQFF. The CDR3 nucleotides read TGTGCCAGCAGCCCGGGACGGGGGGAAGGCCCTGCCCCCAATGAGCAGTTCTTC.

The chain carries TRBV18 and TRBJ2-7; perhaps TRBD1 as D (5 bases). The CDR3 is 14 amino acids. Germline-derived CDR1 and CDR2 are KGHSH and LQKENI. V lost 3 bases and J 1 base, leaving 10 bases between the germline ends. The CDR3 bases are TGTGCCAGCTCACCTTCGGACATGTCCTACGAGCAGTACTTC. Translation: CASSPSDMSYEQYF.

CDR3 DNA: TGTGCCAGCTCCCACGGGGCAGGGGGCACAGATACGCAGTATTTT. This encodes CASSHGAGGTDTQYF. The rearrangement uses TRBV18 and TRBJ2-3, with D perhaps matching TRBD1 (6 bases). V was pared by 6 bases and J by 1 base, with 14 bases between. Germline V lookup: CDR1 KGHSH, CDR2 LQKENI. CDR3 length: 15 amino acids. Full variable domain (remainder filled in from reference TRBV18 and TRBJ2-3): NAGVMQNPRHLVRRRGQEARLRCSPMKGHSHVYWYRQLPEEGLKFMVYLQKENIIDESGMPKERFSAEFPKEGPSILRIQQVVRGDSAAYFCASSHGAGGTDTQYFGPGTRLTVL.